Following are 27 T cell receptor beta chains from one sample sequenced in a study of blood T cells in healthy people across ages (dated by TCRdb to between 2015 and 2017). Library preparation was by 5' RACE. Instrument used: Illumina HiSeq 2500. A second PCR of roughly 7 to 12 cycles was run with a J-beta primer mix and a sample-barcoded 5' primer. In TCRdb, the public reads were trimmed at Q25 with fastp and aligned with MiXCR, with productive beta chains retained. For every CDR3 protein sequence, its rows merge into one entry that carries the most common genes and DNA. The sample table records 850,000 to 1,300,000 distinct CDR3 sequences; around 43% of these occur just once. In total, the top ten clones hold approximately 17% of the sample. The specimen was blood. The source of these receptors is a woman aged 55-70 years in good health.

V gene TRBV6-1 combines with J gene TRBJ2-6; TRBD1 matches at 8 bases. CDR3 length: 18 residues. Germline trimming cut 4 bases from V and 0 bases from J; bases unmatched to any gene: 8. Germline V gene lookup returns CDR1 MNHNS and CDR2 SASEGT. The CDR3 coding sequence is TGTGCCAGCAGTGTGGTAGCAGGGGGCGCCTCTGGGGCCAACGTCCTGACTTTC. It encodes CASSVVAGGASGANVLTF.

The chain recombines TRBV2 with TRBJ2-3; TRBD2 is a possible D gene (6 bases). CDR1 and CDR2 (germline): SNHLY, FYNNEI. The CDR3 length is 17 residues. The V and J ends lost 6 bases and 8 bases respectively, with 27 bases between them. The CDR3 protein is CASSPRTRTTESGTQYF. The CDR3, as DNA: TGTGCCAGCAGCCCACGTACTAGGACTACGGAATCGGGTACGCAGTATTTT.

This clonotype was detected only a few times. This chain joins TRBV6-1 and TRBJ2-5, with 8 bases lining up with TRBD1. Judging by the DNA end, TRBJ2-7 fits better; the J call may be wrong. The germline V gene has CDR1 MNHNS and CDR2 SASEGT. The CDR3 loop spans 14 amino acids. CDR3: CASKKTGAGYEQYF. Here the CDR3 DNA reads TGTGCCAGCAAAAAGACAGGGGCGGGCTACGAGCAGTACTTC.

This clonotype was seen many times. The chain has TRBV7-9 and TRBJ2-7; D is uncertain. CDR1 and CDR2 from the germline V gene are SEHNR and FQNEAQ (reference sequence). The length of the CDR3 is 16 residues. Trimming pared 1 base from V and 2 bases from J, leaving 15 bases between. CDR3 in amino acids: CASSLEFAIRPYEQYF. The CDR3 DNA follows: TGTGCCAGCAGCTTAGAGTTTGCTATCAGACCCTACGAGCAGTACTTC.

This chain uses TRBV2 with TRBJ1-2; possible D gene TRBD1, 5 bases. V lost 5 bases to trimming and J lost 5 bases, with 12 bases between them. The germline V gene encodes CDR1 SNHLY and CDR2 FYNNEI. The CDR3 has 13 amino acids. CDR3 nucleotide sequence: TGTGCCAGCAGTTCGAACAGGCCTTATGGCTACACCTTC. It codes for CASSSNRPYGYTF.

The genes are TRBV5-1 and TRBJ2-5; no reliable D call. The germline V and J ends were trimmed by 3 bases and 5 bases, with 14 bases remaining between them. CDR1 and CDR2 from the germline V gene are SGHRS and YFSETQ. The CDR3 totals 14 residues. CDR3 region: CASSSGSGWETQYF. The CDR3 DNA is TGCGCCAGCAGCTCCGGATCCGGGTGGGAGACCCAGTACTTC.

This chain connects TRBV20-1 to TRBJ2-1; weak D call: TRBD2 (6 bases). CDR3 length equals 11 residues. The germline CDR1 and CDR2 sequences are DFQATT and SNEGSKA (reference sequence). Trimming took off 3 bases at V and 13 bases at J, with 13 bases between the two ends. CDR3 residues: CSASRVAEQFF. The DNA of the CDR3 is TGCAGTGCTAGTCGAGTAGCGGAACAGTTCTTC.

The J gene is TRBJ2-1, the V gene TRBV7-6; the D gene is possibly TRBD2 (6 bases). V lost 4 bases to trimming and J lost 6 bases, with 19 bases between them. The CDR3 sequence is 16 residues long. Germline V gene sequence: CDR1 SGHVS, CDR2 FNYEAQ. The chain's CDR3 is CASSSTLSGAFNEQFF. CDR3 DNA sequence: TGTGCCAGCAGCTCCACTCTATCGGGAGCTTTCAATGAGCAGTTCTTC.

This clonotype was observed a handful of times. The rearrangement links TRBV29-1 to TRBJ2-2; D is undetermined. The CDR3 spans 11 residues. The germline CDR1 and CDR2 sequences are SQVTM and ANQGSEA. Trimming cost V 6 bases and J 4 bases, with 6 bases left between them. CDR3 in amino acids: CSVTSTGELFF. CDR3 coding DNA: TGCAGCGTAACAAGCACCGGGGAGCTGTTTTTT.

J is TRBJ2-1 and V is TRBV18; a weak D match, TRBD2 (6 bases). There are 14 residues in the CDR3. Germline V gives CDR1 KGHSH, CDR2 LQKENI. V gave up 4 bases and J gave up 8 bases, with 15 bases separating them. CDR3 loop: CASSLNAGEDEQFF. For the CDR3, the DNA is TGTGCCAGCTCACTTAATGCCGGGGAGGATGAGCAGTTCTTC.

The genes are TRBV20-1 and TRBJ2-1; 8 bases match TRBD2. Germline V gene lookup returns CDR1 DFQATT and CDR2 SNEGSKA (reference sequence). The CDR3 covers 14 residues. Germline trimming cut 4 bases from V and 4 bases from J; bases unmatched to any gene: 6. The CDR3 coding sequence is TGCAGTGCTAAGGTAGCGGGACGTTACAATGAGCAGTTCTTC. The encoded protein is CSAKVAGRYNEQFF.

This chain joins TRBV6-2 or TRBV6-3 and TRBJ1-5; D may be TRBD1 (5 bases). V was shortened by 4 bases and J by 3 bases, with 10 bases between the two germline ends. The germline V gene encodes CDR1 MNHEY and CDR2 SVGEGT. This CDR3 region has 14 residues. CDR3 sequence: CASSWGSLNQPQHF. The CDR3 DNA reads TGTGCCAGCAGTTGGGGCAGCCTCAATCAGCCCCAGCATTTT.

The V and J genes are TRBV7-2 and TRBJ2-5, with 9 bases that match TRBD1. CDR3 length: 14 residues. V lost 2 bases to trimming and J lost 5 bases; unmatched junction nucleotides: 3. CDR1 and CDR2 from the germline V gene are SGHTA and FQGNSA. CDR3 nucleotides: TGTGCCAGCAGCTTATTCGACAGGGGGGAGACCCAGTACTTC. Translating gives CASSLFDRGETQYF.

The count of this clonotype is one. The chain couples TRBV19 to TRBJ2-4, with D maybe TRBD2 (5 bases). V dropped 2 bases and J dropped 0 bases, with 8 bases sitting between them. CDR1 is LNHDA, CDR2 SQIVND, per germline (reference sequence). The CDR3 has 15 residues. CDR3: CASSISGLAKNIQYF. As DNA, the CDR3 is TGTGCCAGTAGTATATCAGGACTAGCCAAAAACATTCAGTACTTC.

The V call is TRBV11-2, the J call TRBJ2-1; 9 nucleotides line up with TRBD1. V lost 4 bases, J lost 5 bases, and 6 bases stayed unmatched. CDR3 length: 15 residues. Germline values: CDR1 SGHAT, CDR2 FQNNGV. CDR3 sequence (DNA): TGTGCCAGCAGCTCCGGGACAGGGTGGGACAATGAGCAGTTCTTC. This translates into CASSSGTGWDNEQFF.

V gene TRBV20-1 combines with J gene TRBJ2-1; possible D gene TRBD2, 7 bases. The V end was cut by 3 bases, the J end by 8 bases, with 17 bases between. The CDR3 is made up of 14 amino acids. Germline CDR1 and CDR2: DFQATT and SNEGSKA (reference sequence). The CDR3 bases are TGCAGTGCTAGCCCGGGGTCGGGGGGCGATGAGCAGTTCTTC. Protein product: CSASPGSGGDEQFF.

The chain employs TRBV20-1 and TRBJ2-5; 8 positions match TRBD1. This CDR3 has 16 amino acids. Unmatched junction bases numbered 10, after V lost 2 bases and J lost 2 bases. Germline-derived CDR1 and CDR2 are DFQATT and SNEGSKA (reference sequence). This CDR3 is CSARKSGTGVQETQYF. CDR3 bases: TGCAGTGCTAGAAAATCGGGGACAGGAGTTCAAGAGACCCAGTACTTC.

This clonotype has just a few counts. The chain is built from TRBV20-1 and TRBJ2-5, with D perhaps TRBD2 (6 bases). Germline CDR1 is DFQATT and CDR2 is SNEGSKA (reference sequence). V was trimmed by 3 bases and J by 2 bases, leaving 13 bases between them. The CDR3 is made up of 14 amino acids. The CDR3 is CSASLRGTQETQYF. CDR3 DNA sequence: TGCAGTGCTAGCCTTCGGGGGACTCAAGAGACCCAGTACTTC.

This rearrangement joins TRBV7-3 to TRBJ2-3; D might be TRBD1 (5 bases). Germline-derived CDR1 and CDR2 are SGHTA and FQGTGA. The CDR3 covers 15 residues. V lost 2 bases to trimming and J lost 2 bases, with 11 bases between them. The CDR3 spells CASSLPPGHTDTQYF. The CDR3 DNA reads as TGTGCCAGCAGCTTACCCCCAGGGCACACAGATACGCAGTATTTT.

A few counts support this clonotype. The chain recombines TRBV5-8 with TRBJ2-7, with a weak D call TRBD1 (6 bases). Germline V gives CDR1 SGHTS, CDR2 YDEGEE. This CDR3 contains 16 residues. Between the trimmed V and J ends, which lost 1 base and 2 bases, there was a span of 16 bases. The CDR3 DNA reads TGTGCCAGCAGCTTGCATGGGCAGGGGTTAACCTACGAGCAGTACTTC. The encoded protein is CASSLHGQGLTYEQYF.

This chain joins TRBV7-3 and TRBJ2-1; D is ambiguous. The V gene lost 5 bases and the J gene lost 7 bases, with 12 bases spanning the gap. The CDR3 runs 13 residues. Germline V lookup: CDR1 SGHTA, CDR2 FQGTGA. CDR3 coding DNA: TGTGCCAGCAGCCTCGCTACCTCTAATGAGCAGTTCTTC. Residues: CASSLATSNEQFF.

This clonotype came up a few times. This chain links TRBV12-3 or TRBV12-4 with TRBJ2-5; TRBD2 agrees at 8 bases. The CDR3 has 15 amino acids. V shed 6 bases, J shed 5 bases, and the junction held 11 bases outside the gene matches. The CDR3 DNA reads TGTGCCAGCAGCCCCGGGAGGGCGGGAGTTGAGACCCAGTACTTC. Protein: CASSPGRAGVETQYF.

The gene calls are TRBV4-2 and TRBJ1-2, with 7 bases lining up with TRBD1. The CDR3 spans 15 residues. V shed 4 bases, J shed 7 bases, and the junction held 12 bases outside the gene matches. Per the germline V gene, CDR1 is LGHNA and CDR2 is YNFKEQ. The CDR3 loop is CASSPRLEGAIGYTF. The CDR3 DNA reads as TGTGCCAGCAGCCCCCGGTTGGAGGGGGCAATTGGCTACACCTTC.

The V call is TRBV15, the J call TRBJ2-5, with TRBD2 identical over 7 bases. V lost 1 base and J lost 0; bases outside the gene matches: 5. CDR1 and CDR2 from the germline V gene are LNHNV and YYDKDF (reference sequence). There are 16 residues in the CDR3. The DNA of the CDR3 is TGTGCCACCAGCAGAGGTAGCGGGTCGTACCAAGAGACCCAGTACTTC. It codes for CATSRGSGSYQETQYF.

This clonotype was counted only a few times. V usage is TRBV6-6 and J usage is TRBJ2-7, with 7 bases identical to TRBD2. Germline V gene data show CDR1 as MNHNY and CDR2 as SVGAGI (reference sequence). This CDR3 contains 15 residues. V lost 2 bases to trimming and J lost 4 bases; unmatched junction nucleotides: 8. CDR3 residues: CASSYRSGIVYEQYF. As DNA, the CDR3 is TGTGCCAGCAGTTACCGGAGCGGGATAGTTTACGAGCAGTACTTC.

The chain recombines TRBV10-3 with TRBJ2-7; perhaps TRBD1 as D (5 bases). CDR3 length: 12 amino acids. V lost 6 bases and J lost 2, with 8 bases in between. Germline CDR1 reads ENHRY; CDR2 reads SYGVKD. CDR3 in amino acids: CAISTGPYEQYF. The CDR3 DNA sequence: TGTGCCATCAGCACAGGCCCCTACGAGCAGTACTTC.

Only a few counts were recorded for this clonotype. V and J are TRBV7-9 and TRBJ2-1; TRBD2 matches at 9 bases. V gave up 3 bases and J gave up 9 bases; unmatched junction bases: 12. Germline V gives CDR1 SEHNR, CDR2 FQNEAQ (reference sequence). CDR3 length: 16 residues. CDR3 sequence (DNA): TGTGCCAGCAGCTTGGCCGGGGGCGGGAGGGCGAGTGAGCAGTTCTTC. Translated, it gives CASSLAGGGRASEQFF. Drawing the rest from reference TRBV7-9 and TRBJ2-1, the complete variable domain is DTGVSQNPRHKITKRGQNVTFRCDPISEHNRLYWYRQTLGQGPEFLTYFQNEAQLEKSRLLSDRFSAERPKGSFSTLEIQRTEQGDSAMYLCASSLAGGGRASEQFFGPGTRLTVL.